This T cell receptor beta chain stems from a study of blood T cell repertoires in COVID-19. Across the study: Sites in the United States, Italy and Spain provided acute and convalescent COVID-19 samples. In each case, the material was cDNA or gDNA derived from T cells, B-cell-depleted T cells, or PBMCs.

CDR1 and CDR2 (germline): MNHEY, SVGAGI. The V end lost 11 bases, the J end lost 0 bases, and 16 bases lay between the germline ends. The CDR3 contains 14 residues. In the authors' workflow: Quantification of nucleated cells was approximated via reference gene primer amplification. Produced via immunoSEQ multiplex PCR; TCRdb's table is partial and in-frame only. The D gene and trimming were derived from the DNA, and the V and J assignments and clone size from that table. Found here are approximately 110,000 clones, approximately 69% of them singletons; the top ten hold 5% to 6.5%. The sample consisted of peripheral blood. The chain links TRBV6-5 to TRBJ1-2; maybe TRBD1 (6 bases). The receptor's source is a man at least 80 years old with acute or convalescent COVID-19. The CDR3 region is CAVGQSITNYGYTF. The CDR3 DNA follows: TGTGCCGTCGGACAGAGCATCACTAACTATGGCTACACCTTC.